This paragraph reports one T cell receptor beta chain. Its antigen is as yet unknown. Profiling relied on immunoSEQ multiplex PCR, and the TCRdb table lists in-frame clones only, not all of them. The data hold tens of thousands of clones, with 89% observed a single time. This sample was included in a study of regulatory and conventional T cells in RAG deficiency. Whole-study results and caveats: Patient subsets had shorter CDR3s; Omenn Treg-Tconv overlap exceeded 75%.

The CDR3 runs 14 residues. Germline assignment: CDR1 MNHNS and CDR2 SASEGT. The sample was also linked to a second study, of regulatory T cells. Per that paper: The primer mix had 52 TRBV and 13 TRBJ primers.

What was sequenced was CD8+ T cells sorted from blood. The sequence derives from a human donor in good health. This chain joins TRBV6-1 and TRBJ2-5, with 9 bases that match TRBD2. The J call is in doubt because the DNA end fits TRBJ2-7 better. The CDR3 is CASSLSGGIYEQYF. The CDR3 bases are TGTGCCAGCAGTTTAAGCGGGGGGATCTACGAGCAGTACTTC.